This entry lists 28 T cell receptor beta chains sequenced from one sample in a study of cytomegalovirus exposure and HLA in healthy donors. The PCR was carried out with 60 Vbeta primers and 13 Jbeta primers. Repertoires were generated with immunoSEQ multiplex PCR, while TCRdb's copy carries only in-frame clones and drops some. Of about 180,000 clones in the sample, 76% are singletons; the top ten hold under 2%. The material sequenced was PBMCs. The receptors stem from a man between 18 and 35 years old in good health and CMV-seronegative.

V gene TRBV13 combines with J gene TRBJ2-7; the match to TRBD2 covers 9 bases. Trimming at V came to 5 bases and at J to 6 bases, leaving 14 bases not matched to a gene. The CDR3 consists of 16 residues. CDR1 and CDR2 (germline): PRHDT, FYEKMQ (reference sequence). The CDR3 DNA follows: TGTGCCAGCAGCCAACAAGTGGGACTAGCAGAATCCGAGCAGTACTTC. This encodes CASSQQVGLAESEQYF.

This rearrangement joins TRBV27 to TRBJ2-1, with 8 bases fitting TRBD2. The CDR3 extends over 13 amino acids. The germline CDR1 and CDR2 sequences are MNHEY and SMNVEV (reference sequence). Trimming at V came to 5 bases and at J to 7 bases, leaving 4 bases not matched to a gene. CDR3 protein: CASSSGSINEQFF. For the CDR3, the DNA is TGTGCCAGCAGTAGCGGGAGTATTAATGAGCAGTTCTTC.

The V gene is TRBV6-1, the J gene TRBJ1-1; TRBD1 agrees at 7 bases. CDR3 length equals 14 residues. Looked up from germline, CDR1 is MNHNS and CDR2 is SASEGT. V lost 7 bases, J lost 6 bases, and 11 bases stayed unmatched. The DNA of the CDR3 is TGTGCCAGCACCCCTTCCGCCAGGGGGGCTGAAGCTTTCTTT. Its translation: CASTPSARGAEAFF.

The chain carries TRBV4-1 and TRBJ1-1; D is ambiguous. The CDR3 extends over 15 amino acids. V lost 7 bases to trimming and J lost 4 bases, with 19 bases between them. Germline values: CDR1 MGHRA, CDR2 YSYEKL. This CDR3 reads CASTFSGDFLTEAFF. The CDR3 nucleotides read TGCGCCAGCACGTTCTCCGGGGATTTTCTCACTGAAGCTTTCTTT.

The genes are TRBV5-4 and TRBJ1-2, with D maybe TRBD1 (5 bases). This CDR3 contains 15 residues. CDR1 is SGHNT, CDR2 YYREEE, per germline (reference sequence). V was cut by 2 bases and J by 7 bases, with 18 bases left in between. The CDR3 protein is CASSFGGEARGGYTF. CDR3 sequence (DNA): TGTGCCAGCAGCTTCGGCGGGGAGGCAAGGGGTGGCTACACCTTC.

J is TRBJ2-5 and V is TRBV6-6; 8 nucleotides agree with TRBD1. TRBJ2-7 explains the end of the DNA better; the J call may be wrong. Germline lookup yields CDR1 MNHNY and CDR2 SVGAGI (reference sequence). CDR3 length: 13 residues. CDR3 DNA sequence: TGTGCCAGCAGTCGACAGGGGCTAAACGAGCAGTACTTC. It translates to CASSRQGLNEQYF.

This sequence joins TRBV5-1 and TRBJ1-2, with D uncertain. Germline V gene sequence: CDR1 SGHRS, CDR2 YFSETQ. This CDR3 has 14 residues. V lost 4 bases and J 5 bases, leaving 15 bases between the germline ends. CDR3 bases: TGCGCCAGCAGCCCGCTTACAGTGAGTTATGGCTACACCTTC. Translation gives CASSPLTVSYGYTF.

In nucleotides, the CDR3 is TGTGCCAGCAGAGAACAGGGGGCGGGTGGCTACACCTTC. Translating it yields CASREQGAGGYTF. This chain connects TRBV2 to TRBJ1-2, with 9 bases matching TRBD1. Germline values: CDR1 SNHLY, CDR2 FYNNEI. The CDR3 runs to 13 residues. The junction had 6 bases not matched to a gene; V was cut back by 6 bases and J by 7 bases.

The chain joins TRBV28 to TRBJ1-2; possible D gene TRBD1, 6 bases. Germline CDR1 is MDHEN and CDR2 is SYDVKM. This CDR3 spans 13 amino acids. V was trimmed by 7 bases and J by 8 bases, leaving 17 bases between them. CDR3 sequence reads: CASTSMRGGGYTF. Written as DNA, the CDR3 is TGTGCCAGCACCTCCATGAGGGGGGGCGGCTACACCTTC.

This clone was detected a few times. The rearrangement links TRBV19 to TRBJ1-1, with 7 bases fitting TRBD1. Germline V CDR1 and CDR2: LNHDA, SQIVND (reference sequence). The V and J ends lost 6 bases and 4 bases, in that order; junction bases with no gene match: 8. The CDR3 is made up of 14 amino acids. The CDR3 is CASRNRGEGTEAFF. The CDR3 region has the DNA TGTGCCAGTAGGAACAGGGGTGAGGGCACTGAAGCTTTCTTT.

The rearrangement joins TRBV6-5 to TRBJ2-5; 8 bases are shared with TRBD2. After removal of 5 bases from V and 1 base from J, the junction contained 6 bases not matched to a gene. Germline CDR1 is MNHEY and CDR2 is SVGAGI. The CDR3 has 15 amino acids. Written as DNA, the CDR3 is TGTGCCAGCAGTCTAGCGGGTAGATCCCAAGAGACCCAGTACTTC. Its protein product is CASSLAGRSQETQYF.

The CDR3 nucleotides read TGTGCCAGCAGTGCCATGTCTAGCGGGAGGTTCGGTGAGCAGTTCTTC. As protein: CASSAMSSGRFGEQFF. V and J are TRBV6-1 and TRBJ2-1; 11 bases map to TRBD2. The junction had 11 bases not matched to a gene; V was cut back by 4 bases and J by 9 bases. Germline CDR1 MNHNS, CDR2 SASEGT. The length of the CDR3 is 16 residues.

This clone has a handful of counts. This chain joins TRBV6-1 and TRBJ1-4, with 11 positions matching TRBD1. The CDR3 runs 14 residues. The V gene's germline CDR1 is MNHNS and CDR2 SASEGT. J was trimmed by 8 bases and V by 5 bases; bases with no gene match: 4. Here the CDR3 DNA reads TGTGCCAGCAGTACGGACAGGGGGCAGGAAAAACTGTTTTTT. Residues: CASSTDRGQEKLFF.

This clone appeared a few times. J is TRBJ2-7 and V is TRBV5-4; D is perhaps TRBD1 (6 bases). CDR1 is SGHNT and CDR2 is YYREEE in the germline V gene (reference sequence). This CDR3 has 14 amino acids. V was shortened by 4 bases and J by 0 bases, with 11 bases between the two germline ends. CDR3 sequence: CASSPRDNSYEQYF. The CDR3 bases are TGTGCCAGCAGCCCCCGGGACAACTCCTACGAGCAGTACTTC.

Of note for this clone: Additional DNA sequences in this sample encode the identical CDR3. The J gene is TRBJ1-5, the V gene TRBV10-2; maybe TRBD1 (5 bases). CDR1 is WSHSY, CDR2 SAAADI, per germline. The V gene lost 0 bases and the J gene lost 1 base, with 7 bases spanning the gap. The CDR3 runs to 15 residues. This CDR3 reads CASSESGGSNQPQHF. For the CDR3, the DNA is TGCGCCAGCAGTGAGTCGGGGGGAAGCAATCAGCCCCAGCATTTT.

This chain joins TRBV7-2 and TRBJ2-3; 8 nucleotides align to TRBD2. Germline trimming cut 5 bases from V and 10 bases from J; bases unmatched to any gene: 5. Germline CDR1 SGHTA, CDR2 FQGNSA. The CDR3 consists of 12 residues. The CDR3 protein is CASSPPGGAQYF. CDR3 DNA: TGTGCCAGCAGCCCCCCCGGGGGGGCGCAGTATTTT.

This sequence joins TRBV21-1 and TRBJ1-5; no check of the table's D call, TRBD1, against the DNA was made. TRBV21-1 is listed as a pseudogene. This CDR3 has 14 residues. CDR3 region: CASSKAAGYQPQHF. CDR3 coding DNA: TGTGCCAGCAGCAAAGCCGCAGGGTATCAGCCCCAGCATTTT.

V gene TRBV10-2 combines with J gene TRBJ1-5; 8 nucleotides match TRBD1. After removal of 4 bases from V and 5 bases from J, the junction contained 22 bases not matched to a gene. CDR3 size: 20 residues. Germline V gene sequence: CDR1 WSHSY, CDR2 SAAADI. The CDR3: CASSVGVWVSAKGQDQPQHF. The CDR3, as DNA: TGCGCCAGCAGTGTTGGGGTGTGGGTGTCAGCTAAGGGACAGGATCAGCCCCAGCATTTT.

This chain joins TRBV5-6 and TRBJ1-2; TRBD1 matches 7 bases. Germline CDR1 SGHDT, CDR2 YYEEEE. Germline trimming cut 3 bases from V and 3 bases from J; bases unmatched to any gene: 11. The CDR3 contains 16 residues. The CDR3 DNA reads TGTGCCAGCAGCTCGCAACGCAACAGGGGCCACTATGGCTACACCTTC. This translates into CASSSQRNRGHYGYTF.

The chain joins TRBV6-1 to TRBJ1-2; D may be TRBD1 (5 bases). V was cut by 7 bases and J by 7 bases, with 13 bases left in between. The CDR3 is 12 amino acids. CDR1 and CDR2 from the germline V gene are MNHNS and SASEGT. The CDR3 region is CASTGGSGGYTF. CDR3 nucleotide sequence: TGTGCCAGCACGGGGGGGAGTGGTGGCTACACCTTC.

J is TRBJ1-1 and V is TRBV7-9, with a possible D match to TRBD1 (6 bases). The CDR3 sequence is 14 residues long. V lost 5 bases, J lost 5 bases, and 15 bases lay in between. Germline CDR1 is SEHNR and CDR2 is FQNEAQ (reference sequence). CDR3 in amino acids: CASSRDRGITEAFF. The CDR3 DNA reads TGTGCCAGCAGCCGCGATAGGGGGATTACTGAAGCTTTCTTT.

The V call is TRBV28, the J call TRBJ1-2, with 7 bases identical to TRBD1. Unmatched junction bases numbered 16, after V lost 5 bases and J lost 4 bases. This CDR3 region has 17 residues. Germline lookup yields CDR1 MDHEN and CDR2 SYDVKM. The CDR3: CASSPSSGTAKSYGYTF. CDR3 in DNA: TGTGCCAGCAGTCCAAGTTCCGGGACAGCCAAAAGCTATGGCTACACCTTC.

This rearrangement joins TRBV11-2 to TRBJ1-6; D unclear. The V gene's germline CDR1 is SGHAT and CDR2 FQNNGV. This CDR3 has 15 residues. The V gene lost 5 bases and the J gene lost 6 bases, with 14 bases spanning the gap. CDR3 nucleotide sequence: TGTGCCAGCAGCGCCCTGCGGGTATCTAATTCACCCCTCCACTTT. Its translation: CASSALRVSNSPLHF.

V gene TRBV5-3 combines with J gene TRBJ2-7; possibly TRBD2 for D (6 bases). TRBV5-3 is an open reading frame, and its role is uncertain. V shed 3 bases and J shed 7 bases, with 20 bases lying between them. CDR3 length: 15 amino acids. The CDR3 loop reads CARSYSTGTRREQYF. The CDR3 region has the DNA TGTGCCAGAAGCTATTCCACCGGGACTCGCCGGGAGCAGTACTTC.

This chain links TRBV2 with TRBJ1-2; 7 bases are shared with TRBD1. Germline V gene data show CDR1 as SNHLY and CDR2 as FYNNEI. The CDR3 extends over 12 amino acids. The V segment lost 8 bases and the J segment 5 bases; nucleotides outside the gene matches: 5. CDR3 in DNA: TGTGCCAGCGTTGGGACAGCATATGGCTACACCTTC. It is translated as CASVGTAYGYTF.

The J gene is TRBJ2-5, the V gene TRBV4-1; 7 bases fit TRBD2. The ends lost 5 bases at V and 1 base at J; junction bases unmatched: 10. Germline CDR1 reads MGHRA; CDR2 reads YSYEKL. The CDR3 has 16 residues. CDR3 in DNA: TGCGCCAGCAGCGAACGACTAGCTGGGGGCCAAGAGACCCAGTACTTC. Amino acid sequence: CASSERLAGGQETQYF.

In its sample, this clone was seen a few times. The junction and the germline gene differ at one end; a read error may be behind it. The chain joins TRBV7-7 to TRBJ2-5; tentatively, D is TRBD2 (6 bases). Germline V gene sequence: CDR1 SSHAT, CDR2 FNYEAQ (reference sequence). The CDR3 consists of 15 residues. In DNA form, the CDR3 reads TGTGCTAGCAGCCTTGGACTGGCGGGGTTGGAGACCCAGTACTTC. Protein: CASSLGLAGLETQYF.

This chain uses TRBV6-4 with TRBJ2-2; possible D gene TRBD2, 5 bases. Trimming removed 4 bases from V and 5 bases from J, with 11 bases in between. Germline lookup yields CDR1 MRHNA and CDR2 SNTAGT. This CDR3 is built from 14 residues. CDR3 bases: TGTGCCAGCAGTGCCAGCCCGGGAACCGGGGAGCTGTTTTTT. This translates into CASSASPGTGELFF.